The entry below describes one TCR beta chain. With UMI labels, 5' RACE was used to prepare the TRB cDNA libraries. Using the 5' RACE reads, TCRdb records one entry per CDR3 protein without DNA. Here the sample table reports 4,000 or so distinct CDR3 sequences. The sample comes from a study of CXCR3-negative and CXCR3-positive naive CD8 T cells. Germline V gene lookup returns CDR1 DFQATT and CDR2 SNEGSKA (reference sequence). The CDR3 has 16 residues. V usage is TRBV20-1 and J usage is TRBJ2-1. The sequenced sample consisted of naive CXCR3- CD8+ T cells from blood. Subset here: CD45RO-CCR7+CD27+CD95- naive CD8+ T cells lacking CXCR3 (TNR3-). The TCR originated in a human donor in good health. Some clones in this sample may be carry-over from other donors' samples. The CDR3: CSARDRLAGAYNEQFF.